Many counts were recorded for the clone carrying this T cell receptor (beta chain). It was RNA transcripts that yielded the amplified TCR beta CDR3 regions. With the HTBI primer set, the TCR CDR3 went through a first round of RT-PCR. TCRdb reprocessed the multiplex PCR reads via MiXCR and lists one record per CDR3 protein. Of about 500,000 distinct CDR3 sequences in the sample, 15% to 20% are singletons; the top ten hold roughly 15%. From germline, CDR1 is SGHTA and CDR2 FQGNSA. J lost 2 bases, V lost 1 base, and 8 bases had no gene match. This CDR3 is built from 18 residues. This record comes from a study of T cells in Graves' hyperthyroidism and ophthalmopathy. For the study at large: Prior to any treatment, at the point of initial diagnosis, peripheral blood was collected.

This receptor was obtained from a woman aged 18-35 years with Graves' ophthalmopathy. The rearrangement joins TRBV7-2 to TRBJ2-3; 11 bases match TRBD2. Sequenced input: blood. The CDR3 sequence is CASSLELAGGSSTDTQYF. In DNA form, the CDR3 reads TGTGCCAGCAGCTTAGAGCTAGCGGGAGGTTCGTCCACAGATACGCAGTATTTT.